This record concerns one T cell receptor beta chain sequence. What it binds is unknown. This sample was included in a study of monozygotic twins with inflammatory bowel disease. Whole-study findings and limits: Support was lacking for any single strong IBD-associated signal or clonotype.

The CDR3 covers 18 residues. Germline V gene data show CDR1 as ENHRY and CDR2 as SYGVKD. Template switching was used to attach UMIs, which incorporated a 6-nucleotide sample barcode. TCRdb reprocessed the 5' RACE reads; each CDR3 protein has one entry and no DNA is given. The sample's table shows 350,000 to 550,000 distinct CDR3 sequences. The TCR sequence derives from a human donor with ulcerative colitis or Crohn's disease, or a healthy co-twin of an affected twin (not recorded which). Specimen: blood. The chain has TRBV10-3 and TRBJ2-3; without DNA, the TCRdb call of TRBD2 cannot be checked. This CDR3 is CAISESTSGGDYTDTQYF.